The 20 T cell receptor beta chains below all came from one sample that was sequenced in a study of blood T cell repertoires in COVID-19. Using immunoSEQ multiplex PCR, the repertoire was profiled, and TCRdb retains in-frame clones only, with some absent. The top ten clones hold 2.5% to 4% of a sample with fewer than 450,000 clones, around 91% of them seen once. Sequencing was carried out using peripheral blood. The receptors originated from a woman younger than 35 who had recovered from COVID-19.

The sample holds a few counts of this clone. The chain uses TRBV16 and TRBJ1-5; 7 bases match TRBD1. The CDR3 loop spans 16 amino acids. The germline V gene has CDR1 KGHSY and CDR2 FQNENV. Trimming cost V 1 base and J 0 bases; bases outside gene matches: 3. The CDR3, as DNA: TGTGCCAGCAGCCAATTAGGACAGGTTAGCAATCAGCCCCAGCATTTT. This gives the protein CASSQLGQVSNQPQHF. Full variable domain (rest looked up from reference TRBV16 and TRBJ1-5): GEEVAQTPKHLVRGEGQKAKLYCAPIKGHSYVFWYQQVLKNEFKFLISFQNENVFDETGMPKERFSAKCLPNSPCSLEIQATKLEDSAVYFCASSQLGQVSNQPQHFGDGTRLSIL.

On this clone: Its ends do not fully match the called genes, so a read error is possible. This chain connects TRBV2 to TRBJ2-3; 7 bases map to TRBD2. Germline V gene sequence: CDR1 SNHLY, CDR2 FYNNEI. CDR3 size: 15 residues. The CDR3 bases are TGTGCCAGCAGCGAAGGACTAGGTCTCACAGATACGCAGTATTTT. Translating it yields CASSEGLGLTDTQYF.

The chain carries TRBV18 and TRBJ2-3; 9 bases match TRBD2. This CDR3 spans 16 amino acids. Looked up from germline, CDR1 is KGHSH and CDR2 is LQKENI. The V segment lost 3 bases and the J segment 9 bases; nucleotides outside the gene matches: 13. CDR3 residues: CASSPTVGGRATTQYF. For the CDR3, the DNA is TGTGCCAGCTCACCGACCGTGGGCGGGAGGGCCACCACGCAGTATTTT. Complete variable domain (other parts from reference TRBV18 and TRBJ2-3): NAGVMQNPRHLVRRRGQEARLRCSPMKGHSHVYWYRQLPEEGLKFMVYLQKENIIDESGMPKERFSAEFPKEGPSILRIQQVVRGDSAAYFCASSPTVGGRATTQYFGPGTRLTVL.

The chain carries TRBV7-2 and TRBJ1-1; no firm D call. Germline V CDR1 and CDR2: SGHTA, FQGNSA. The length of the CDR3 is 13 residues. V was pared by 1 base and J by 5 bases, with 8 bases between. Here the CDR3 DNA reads TGTGCCAGCAGCTTAGGGCAATGGACTGAAGCTTTCTTT. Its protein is CASSLGQWTEAFF.

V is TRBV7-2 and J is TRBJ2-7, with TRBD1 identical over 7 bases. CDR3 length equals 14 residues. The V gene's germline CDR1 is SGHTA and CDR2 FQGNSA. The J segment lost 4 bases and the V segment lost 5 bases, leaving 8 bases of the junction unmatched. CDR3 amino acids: CASSPSRQGYEQYV. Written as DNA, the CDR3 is TGTGCCAGCAGCCCCAGCCGACAGGGTTACGAGCAGTACGTC.

The CDR3 DNA sequence: TGCGCCAGCAGCTGGATAGCGCTACATACCTACAATGAGCAGTTCTTC. This gives the protein CASSWIALHTYNEQFF. The chain combines TRBV5-1 with TRBJ2-1; TRBD2 is a possible D gene (5 bases). This CDR3 has 16 residues. Per germline, CDR1 SGHRS and CDR2 YFSETQ. V lost 3 bases, J lost 2 bases, and 15 bases lay in between.

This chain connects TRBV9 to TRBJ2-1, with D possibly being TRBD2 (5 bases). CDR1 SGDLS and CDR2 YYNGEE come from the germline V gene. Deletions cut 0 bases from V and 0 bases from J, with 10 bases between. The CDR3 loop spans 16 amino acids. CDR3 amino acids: CASSVDQGSSYNEQFF. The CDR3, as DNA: TGTGCCAGCAGCGTAGATCAAGGGAGCTCCTACAATGAGCAGTTCTTC.

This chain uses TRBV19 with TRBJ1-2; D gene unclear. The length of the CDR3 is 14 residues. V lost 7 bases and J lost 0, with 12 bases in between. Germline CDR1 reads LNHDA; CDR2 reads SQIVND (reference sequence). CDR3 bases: TGTGCCAGTACCCCCCTACGCCCTAACTATGGCTACACCTTC. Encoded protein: CASTPLRPNYGYTF.

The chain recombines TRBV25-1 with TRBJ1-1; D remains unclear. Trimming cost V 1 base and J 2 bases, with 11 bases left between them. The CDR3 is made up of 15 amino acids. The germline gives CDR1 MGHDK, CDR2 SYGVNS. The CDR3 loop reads CASSEFGAGNTEAFF. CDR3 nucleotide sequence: TGTGCCAGCAGTGAATTCGGAGCCGGAAACACTGAAGCTTTCTTT.

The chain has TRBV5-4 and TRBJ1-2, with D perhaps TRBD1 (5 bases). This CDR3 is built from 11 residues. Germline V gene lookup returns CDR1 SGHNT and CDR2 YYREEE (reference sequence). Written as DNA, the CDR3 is TGTGTTAGGGTACAGGACTATGGCTACACCTTC. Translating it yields CVRVQDYGYTF.

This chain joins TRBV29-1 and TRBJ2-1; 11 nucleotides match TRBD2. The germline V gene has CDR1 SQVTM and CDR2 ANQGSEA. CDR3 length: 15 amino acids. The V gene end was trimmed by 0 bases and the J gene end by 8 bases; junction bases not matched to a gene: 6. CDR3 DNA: TGCAGCGTTGAAGAGGCGACTAGCGGGATCGATGAGCAGTTCTTC. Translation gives CSVEEATSGIDEQFF.

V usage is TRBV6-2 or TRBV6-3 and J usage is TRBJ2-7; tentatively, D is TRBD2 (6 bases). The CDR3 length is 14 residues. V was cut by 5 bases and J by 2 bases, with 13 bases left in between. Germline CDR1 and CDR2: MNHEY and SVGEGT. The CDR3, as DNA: TGTGCCAGCAGTCCGGGACTTAGACCCTACGAGCAGTACGTC. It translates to CASSPGLRPYEQYV.

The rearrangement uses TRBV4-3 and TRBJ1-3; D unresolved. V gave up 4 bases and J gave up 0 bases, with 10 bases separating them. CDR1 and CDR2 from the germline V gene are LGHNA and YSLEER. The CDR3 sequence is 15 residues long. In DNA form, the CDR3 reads TGCGCCAGCAGCCGTCTAGCCCACTCTGGAAACACCATATATTTT. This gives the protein CASSRLAHSGNTIYF.

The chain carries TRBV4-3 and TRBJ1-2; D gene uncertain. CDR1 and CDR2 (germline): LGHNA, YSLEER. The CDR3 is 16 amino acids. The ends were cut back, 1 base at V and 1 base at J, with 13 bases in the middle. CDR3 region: CASSQASRLLNYGYTF. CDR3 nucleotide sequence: TGCGCCAGCAGCCAAGCTTCGAGGCTGCTTAACTATGGCTACACCTTC.

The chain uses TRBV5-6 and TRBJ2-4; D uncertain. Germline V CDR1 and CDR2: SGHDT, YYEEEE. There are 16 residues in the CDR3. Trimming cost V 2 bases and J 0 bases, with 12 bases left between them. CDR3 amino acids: CASSFSHTLAKNIQYF. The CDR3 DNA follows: TGTGCCAGCAGCTTCTCTCACACCTTAGCCAAAAACATTCAGTACTTC. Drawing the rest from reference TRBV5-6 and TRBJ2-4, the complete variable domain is DAGVTQSPTHLIKTRGQQVTLRCSPKSGHDTVSWYQQALGQGPQFIFQYYEEEERQRGNFPDRFSGHQFPNYSSELNVNALLLGDSALYLCASSFSHTLAKNIQYFGAGTRLSVL.

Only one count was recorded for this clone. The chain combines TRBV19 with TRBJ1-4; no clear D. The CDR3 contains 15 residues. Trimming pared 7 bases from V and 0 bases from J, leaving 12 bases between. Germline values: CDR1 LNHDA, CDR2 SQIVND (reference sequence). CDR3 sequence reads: CASNFLEATNEKLFF. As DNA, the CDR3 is TGTGCCAGTAATTTTTTAGAGGCAACTAATGAAAAACTGTTTTTT.

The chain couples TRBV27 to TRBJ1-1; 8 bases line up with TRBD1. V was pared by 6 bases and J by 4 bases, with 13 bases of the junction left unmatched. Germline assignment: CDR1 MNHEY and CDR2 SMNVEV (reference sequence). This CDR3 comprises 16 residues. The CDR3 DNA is TGTGCCAGCAGGAAGAACAGGGGGTACCTGGGCACTGAAGCTTTCTTT. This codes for CASRKNRGYLGTEAFF.

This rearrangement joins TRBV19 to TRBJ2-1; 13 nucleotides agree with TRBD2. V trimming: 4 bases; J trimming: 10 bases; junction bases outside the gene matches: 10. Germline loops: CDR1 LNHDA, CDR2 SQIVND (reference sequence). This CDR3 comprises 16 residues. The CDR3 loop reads CASSRSGTSGIFEQFF. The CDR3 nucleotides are TGTGCCAGTAGTAGAAGTGGGACTAGCGGGATTTTCGAGCAGTTCTTC.

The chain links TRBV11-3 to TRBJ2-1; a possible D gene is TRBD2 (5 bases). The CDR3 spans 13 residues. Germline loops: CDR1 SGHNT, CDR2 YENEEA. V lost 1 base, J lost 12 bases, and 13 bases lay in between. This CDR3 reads CASSLGRGVVQFF. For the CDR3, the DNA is TGTGCCAGCAGCTTAGGCCGGGGTGTGGTGCAGTTCTTC. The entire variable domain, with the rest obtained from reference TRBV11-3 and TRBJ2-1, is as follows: EAGVVQSPRYKIIEKKQPVAFWCNPISGHNTLYWYLQNLGQGPELLIRYENEEAVDDSQLPKDRFSAERLKGVDSTLKIQPAELGDSAVYLCASSLGRGVVQFFGPGTRLTVL.

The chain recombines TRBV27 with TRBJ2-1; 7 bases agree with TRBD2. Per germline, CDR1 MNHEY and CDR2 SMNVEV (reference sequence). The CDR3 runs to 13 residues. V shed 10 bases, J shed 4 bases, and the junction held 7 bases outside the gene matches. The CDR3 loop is CATRTGGYNEQFF. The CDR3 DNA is TGTGCCACCCGAACGGGGGGTTACAATGAGCAGTTCTTC.